These 15 T cell receptor beta chains were sequenced from one sample in a study of cytomegalovirus exposure and HLA in healthy donors. In the PCR, 60 Vbeta and 13 Jbeta primers were used. TCRdb keeps only in-frame clones here, not all; method: immunoSEQ multiplex PCR. The sample has approximately 140,000 clones, 75% to 85% seen once; the top ten hold 6.2%. The sample consisted of PBMCs. The receptors derive from a woman in her thirties or forties in good health and CMV-seropositive.

V gene TRBV5-1 combines with J gene TRBJ1-1, with 8 bases fitting TRBD1. CDR1 SGHRS and CDR2 YFSETQ come from the germline V gene. This CDR3 has 14 residues. The junction had 3 bases not matched to a gene; V was cut back by 5 bases and J by 0 bases. The CDR3 here is CASSGTGLNTEAFF. The CDR3 DNA reads as TGCGCCAGCAGTGGGACAGGATTGAACACTGAAGCTTTCTTT.

The chain employs TRBV27 and TRBJ2-1; 9 positions agree with TRBD1. The CDR3 length is 15 residues. V lost 4 bases, J lost 5 bases, and 6 bases stayed unmatched. Per the germline V gene, CDR1 is MNHEY and CDR2 is SMNVEV (reference sequence). In nucleotides, the CDR3 is TGTGCCAGCAGTTCCTGGACAGGGGAGAACAATGAGCAGTTCTTC. Protein sequence: CASSSWTGENNEQFF.

V gene TRBV6-5 combines with J gene TRBJ2-7, with D possibly matching TRBD2 (5 bases). V lost 2 bases and J lost 6, with 14 bases in between. Per germline, CDR1 MNHEY and CDR2 SVGAGI. This CDR3 region has 14 residues. CDR3 sequence: CASSYAYEGVEQYF. CDR3 bases: TGTGCCAGCAGTTACGCATACGAGGGTGTCGAGCAGTACTTC.

The chain carries TRBV27 and TRBJ2-5; TRBD2 aligns across 8 bases. J lost 10 bases, V lost 5 bases, and 24 bases had no gene match. CDR3 length equals 18 residues. CDR1 and CDR2 from the germline V gene are MNHEY and SMNVEV (reference sequence). The CDR3: CASSPGLVKGRGFGSQYF. In nucleotides, the CDR3 is TGTGCCAGCAGTCCGGGACTAGTAAAGGGGCGGGGATTCGGGAGCCAGTACTTC.

The chain is built from TRBV11-1 and TRBJ2-2; 13 bases agree with TRBD2. J was trimmed by 6 bases and V by 5 bases; bases with no gene match: 6. The CDR3 runs 16 residues. Germline CDR1 reads SGHAT; CDR2 reads FQDESV (reference sequence). CDR3 coding DNA: TGTGCCAGCAGCCGAGGACTAGCGGGAGTCGCCGGGGAGCTGTTTTTT. Translation: CASSRGLAGVAGELFF.

The chain has TRBV4-2 and TRBJ2-7; 7 bases agree with TRBD1. V shed 0 bases, J shed 1 base, and the junction held 6 bases outside the gene matches. CDR3 length: 16 residues. Looked up from germline, CDR1 is LGHNA and CDR2 is YNFKEQ. The CDR3 loop is CASSQDTGTASYEQYF. The CDR3, as DNA: TGTGCCAGCAGCCAAGATACCGGGACAGCTTCCTACGAGCAGTACTTC.

This clone is medium-sized. The V call is TRBV5-6, the J call TRBJ1-4; the D is unclear. Trimming took 0 bases from V and 8 from J, leaving 11 bases between them. Germline V CDR1 and CDR2: SGHDT, YYEEEE. This CDR3 region has 14 residues. The CDR3 loop is CASSLGRGYEKLFF. CDR3 in DNA: TGTGCCAGCAGCTTGGGCAGAGGATACGAAAAACTGTTTTTT.

CDR3: CASGTSGGTDTQYF. The CDR3 region has the DNA TGTGCCAGCGGGACTAGCGGAGGCACAGATACGCAGTATTTT. The rearrangement uses TRBV6-1 and TRBJ2-3; TRBD2 matches 11 bases. The CDR3 is made up of 14 amino acids. The J segment lost 1 base and the V segment lost 8 bases, leaving 2 bases of the junction unmatched. The V gene's germline CDR1 is MNHNS and CDR2 SASEGT.

The rearrangement uses TRBV19 and TRBJ1-4; possible D gene TRBD1, 6 bases. The germline V gene has CDR1 LNHDA and CDR2 SQIVND (reference sequence). Trimming took 3 bases from V and 3 from J, leaving 20 bases between them. The CDR3 contains 18 residues. The CDR3 DNA sequence: TGTGCCAGTAGTATCGCAGGGACACCTTACCCTGCTAATGAAAAACTGTTTTTT. Translated: CASSIAGTPYPANEKLFF. Based on the CDR3 plus reference TRBV19 and TRBJ1-4, the full variable domain is DGGITQSPKYLFRKEGQNVTLSCEQNLNHDAMYWYRQDPGQGLRLIYYSQIVNDFQKGDIAEGYSVSREKKESFPLTVTSAQKNPTAFYLCASSIAGTPYPANEKLFFGSGTQLSVL.

The sample holds a few counts of this clone. This chain uses TRBV13 with TRBJ2-2; TRBD2 matches 7 bases. The ends lost 3 bases at V and 4 bases at J; junction bases unmatched: 8. This CDR3 contains 16 residues. The V gene's germline CDR1 is PRHDT and CDR2 FYEKMQ (reference sequence). The CDR3 DNA reads as TGTGCCAGCAGCTTTGGGGGGGGGATCGTCACCGGGGAGCTGTTTTTT. Its protein is CASSFGGGIVTGELFF.

V is TRBV28 and J is TRBJ2-2; 13 nucleotides match TRBD2. Per germline, CDR1 MDHEN and CDR2 SYDVKM. With V trimmed by 4 bases and J by 6 bases, 8 bases remained unmatched. CDR3 length: 17 amino acids. The CDR3 DNA follows: TGTGCCAGCAGTTCTGGACTAGCGGGAGTAGGGGCCGGGGAGCTGTTTTTT. This translates into CASSSGLAGVGAGELFF.

The chain combines TRBV7-3 with TRBJ1-1; 8 bases agree with TRBD1. This CDR3 is 16 amino acids long. Germline CDR1 reads SGHTA; CDR2 reads FQGTGA. V was pared by 5 bases and J by 1 base, with 9 bases of the junction left unmatched. CDR3: CASSPGTGGTNTEAFF. In nucleotides, the CDR3 is TGTGCCAGCAGCCCGGGCACAGGGGGGACGAACACTGAAGCTTTCTTT.

The chain employs TRBV9 and TRBJ2-1; the match to TRBD2 covers 9 bases. The germline gives CDR1 SGDLS, CDR2 YYNGEE. J lost 3 bases, V lost 3 bases, and 10 bases had no gene match. This CDR3 is 17 amino acids long. CDR3 bases: TGTGCCAGCAGCGGCGCTTCCCGACTAGCGGTCTACAATGAGCAGTTCTTC. It translates to CASSGASRLAVYNEQFF. Supplemented by reference TRBV9 and TRBJ2-1, the full variable domain reads DSGVTQTPKHLITATGQRVTLRCSPRSGDLSVYWYQQSLDQGLQFLIQYYNGEERAKGNILERFSAQQFPDLHSELNLSSLELGDSALYFCASSGASRLAVYNEQFFGPGTRLTVL.

The genes are TRBV9 and TRBJ2-7; TRBD1 matches 11 bases. This CDR3 has 14 residues. V shed 4 bases, J shed 4 bases, and the junction held 4 bases outside the gene matches. The germline CDR1 and CDR2 sequences are SGDLS and YYNGEE. The CDR3 DNA is TGTGCCAGCAGCCTAGGACAGGGGGCATACGAGCAGTACTTC. Its protein product is CASSLGQGAYEQYF.

The chain has TRBV30 and TRBJ2-7; 7 bases match TRBD1. V was clipped by 7 bases and J by 7 bases; unmatched bases: 7. Germline V gene sequence: CDR1 GTSNPN, CDR2 SVGIG (reference sequence). The CDR3 is made up of 11 amino acids. CDR3 residues: CAYGTAGEQYF. Here the CDR3 DNA reads TGTGCCTACGGGACAGCCGGGGAGCAGTACTTC.